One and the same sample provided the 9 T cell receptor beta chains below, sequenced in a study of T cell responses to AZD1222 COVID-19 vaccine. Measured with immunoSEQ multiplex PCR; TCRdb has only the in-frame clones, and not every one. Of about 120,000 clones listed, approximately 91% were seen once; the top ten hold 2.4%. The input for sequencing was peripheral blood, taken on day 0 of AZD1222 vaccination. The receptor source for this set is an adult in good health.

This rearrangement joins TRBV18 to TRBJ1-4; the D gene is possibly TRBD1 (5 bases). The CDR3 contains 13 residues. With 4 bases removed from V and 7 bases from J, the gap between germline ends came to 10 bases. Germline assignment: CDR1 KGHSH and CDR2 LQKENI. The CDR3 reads CASSRSGTEKLFF. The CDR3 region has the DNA TGTGCCAGCTCACGCTCCGGGACTGAAAAACTGTTTTTT.

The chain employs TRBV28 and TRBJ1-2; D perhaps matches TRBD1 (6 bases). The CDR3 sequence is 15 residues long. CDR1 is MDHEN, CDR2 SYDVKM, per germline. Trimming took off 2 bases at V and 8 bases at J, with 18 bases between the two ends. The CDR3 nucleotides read TGTGCCAGCAGTTTAAGGGGACCGGGGGCGTGGGGCTACACCTTC. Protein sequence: CASSLRGPGAWGYTF.

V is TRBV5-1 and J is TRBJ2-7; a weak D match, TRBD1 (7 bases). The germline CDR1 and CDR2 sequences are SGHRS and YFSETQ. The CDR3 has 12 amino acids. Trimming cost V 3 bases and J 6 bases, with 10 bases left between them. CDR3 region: CASSSQGGEQYF. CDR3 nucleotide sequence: TGCGCCAGCAGCTCCCAGGGGGGCGAGCAGTACTTC.

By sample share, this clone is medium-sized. The CDR3, as DNA: TGTGCCAGTAGTATAGGGTCCGGGGAGCTGTTTTTT. It codes for CASSIGSGELFF. The chain is built from TRBV19 and TRBJ2-2, with D unclear. Looked up from germline, CDR1 is LNHDA and CDR2 is SQIVND (reference sequence). CDR3 length equals 12 residues. V lost 1 base, J lost 6 bases, and 3 bases lay in between.

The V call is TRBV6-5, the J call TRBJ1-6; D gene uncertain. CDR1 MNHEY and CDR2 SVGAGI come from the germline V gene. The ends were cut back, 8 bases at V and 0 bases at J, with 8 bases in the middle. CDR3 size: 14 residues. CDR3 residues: CASDGFSYNSPLHF. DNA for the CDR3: TGTGCCAGCGACGGGTTCTCCTATAATTCACCCCTCCACTTT.

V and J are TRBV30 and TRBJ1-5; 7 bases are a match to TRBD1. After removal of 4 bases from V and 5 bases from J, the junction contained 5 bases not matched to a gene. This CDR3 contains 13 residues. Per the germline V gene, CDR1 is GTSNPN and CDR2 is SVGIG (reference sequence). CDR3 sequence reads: CAWTAGGDQPQHF. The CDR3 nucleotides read TGTGCCTGGACGGCAGGGGGTGATCAGCCCCAGCATTTT. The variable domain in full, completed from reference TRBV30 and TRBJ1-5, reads SQTIHQWPATLVQPVGSPLSLECTVEGTSNPNLYWYRQAAGRGLQLLFYSVGIGQISSEVPQNLSASRPQDRQFILSSKKLLLSDSGFYLCAWTAGGDQPQHFGDGTRLSIL.

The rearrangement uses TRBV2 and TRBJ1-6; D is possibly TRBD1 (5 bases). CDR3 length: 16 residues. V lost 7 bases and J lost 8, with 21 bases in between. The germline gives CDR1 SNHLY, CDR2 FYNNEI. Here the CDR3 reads CASNNFQGMGDSPLHF. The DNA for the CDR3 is TGTGCCAGCAACAATTTCCAGGGCATGGGGGATTCACCCCTCCACTTT.

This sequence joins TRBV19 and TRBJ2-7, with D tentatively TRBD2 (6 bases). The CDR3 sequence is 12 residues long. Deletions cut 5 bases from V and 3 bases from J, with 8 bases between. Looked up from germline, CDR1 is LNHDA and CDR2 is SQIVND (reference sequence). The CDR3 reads CASSRGFYEQYF. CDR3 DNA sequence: TGTGCCAGTAGTCGGGGGTTCTACGAGCAGTACTTC. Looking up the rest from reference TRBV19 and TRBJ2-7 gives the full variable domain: DGGITQSPKYLFRKEGQNVTLSCEQNLNHDAMYWYRQDPGQGLRLIYYSQIVNDFQKGDIAEGYSVSREKKESFPLTVTSAQKNPTAFYLCASSRGFYEQYFGPGTRLTVT.

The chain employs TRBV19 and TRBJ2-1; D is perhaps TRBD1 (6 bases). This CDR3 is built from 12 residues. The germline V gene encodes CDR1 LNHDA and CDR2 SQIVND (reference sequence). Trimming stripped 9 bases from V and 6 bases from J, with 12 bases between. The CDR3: CASTQGLNEQFF. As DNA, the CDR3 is TGTGCCAGCACACAGGGCCTCAATGAGCAGTTCTTC. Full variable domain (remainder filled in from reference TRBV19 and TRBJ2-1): DGGITQSPKYLFRKEGQNVTLSCEQNLNHDAMYWYRQDPGQGLRLIYYSQIVNDFQKGDIAEGYSVSREKKESFPLTVTSAQKNPTAFYLCASTQGLNEQFFGPGTRLTVL.